This TCR beta chain stems from a study of early T cells in non-severe SARS-CoV-2 infection. TCRdb redid the calling of the 5' RACE reads with MiXCR, one entry per CDR3 protein. The repertoire holds fewer than 100,000 distinct CDR3 sequences, approximately 12% seen once, with around 3.6% in the top ten. This CDR3 region has 19 residues. The V gene's germline CDR1 is DFQATT and CDR2 SNEGSKA (reference sequence). V was pared by 3 bases and J by 0 bases, with 16 bases of the junction left unmatched. V is TRBV20-1 and J is TRBJ1-3, with 8 bases lining up with TRBD1. The sequencing input was whole blood. The receptor was isolated from an adult who was a healthcare worker with PCR-confirmed SARS-CoV-2 infection or an uninfected control (not recorded which). The CDR3 loop is CSARGTGRRSTVSGNTIYF. CDR3 DNA sequence: TGCAGTGCTAGGGGGACAGGTCGAAGAAGTACGGTCTCTGGAAACACCATATATTTT.